These 20 T cell receptor beta chains were sequenced from one sample in a study of blood T cell repertoires in COVID-19 (dated by TCRdb to between 2020 and 2021). Library preparation used the immunoSEQ multiplex PCR assay. Not all clones reach the TCRdb copy of this immuneACCESS table, which keeps in-frame sequences only. Checked studies attribute under half of the gap to unresolved V genes and leave the rest unexplained. The sample profile shows some 220,000 clones; around 85% of them were found once. Of the sample, approximately 2.8% falls within the top ten clones. Sequencing used PBMCs or T cells enriched from blood (not recorded which). The receptors come from a woman between 50 and 59 years old in a cohort exposed to, infected with or recovered from COVID-19 (not recorded which).

The V and J genes are TRBV7-2 and TRBJ2-5, with 12 bases matching TRBD2. Germline V CDR1 and CDR2: SGHTA, FQGNSA. V lost 4 bases to trimming and J lost 4 bases; unmatched junction nucleotides: 4. This CDR3 spans 15 amino acids. The CDR3 loop reads CASSSSGGAGETQYF. As DNA, the CDR3 is TGTGCCAGCAGCTCTAGCGGGGGGGCCGGAGAGACCCAGTACTTC.

The rearrangement links TRBV10-1 to TRBJ2-7, with 7 bases that match TRBD2. CDR1 and CDR2 (germline): WNHNN, SYGVQD (reference sequence). This CDR3 has 16 amino acids. J gave up 4 bases and V 3 bases, and 12 bases lay outside the gene matches. The CDR3 bases are TGCGCCAGCAGTGATTCGGGGGGTCCGGGCTTTTACGAGCAGTACTTC. Amino acid sequence: CASSDSGGPGFYEQYF.

J is TRBJ2-7 and V is TRBV28; D remains ambiguous. The ends were cut back, 2 bases at V and 4 bases at J, with 3 bases in the middle. CDR3 size: 11 residues. The germline CDR1 and CDR2 sequences are MDHEN and SYDVKM. The CDR3 reads CASSLQYEQYF. In nucleotides, the CDR3 is TGTGCCAGCAGTTTACAGTACGAGCAGTACTTC.

The chain combines TRBV29-1 with TRBJ2-3; 7 bases fit TRBD1. The CDR3 sequence is 13 residues long. With V trimmed by 6 bases and J by 1 base, 4 bases remained unmatched. Germline CDR1 SQVTM, CDR2 ANQGSEA. CDR3 DNA sequence: TGCAGCGTAAGGGGGCAGGGCACAGATACGCAGTATTTT. Its protein product is CSVRGQGTDTQYF.

This clone was seen a few times. This sequence joins TRBV10-3 and TRBJ1-5; no firm D call. Germline assignment: CDR1 ENHRY and CDR2 SYGVKD. V dropped 2 bases and J dropped 6 bases, with 8 bases sitting between them. The CDR3 is 13 amino acids. Here the CDR3 reads CAISEGPGQPQHF. CDR3 bases: TGTGCCATCAGTGAGGGCCCGGGTCAGCCCCAGCATTTT.

V usage is TRBV15 and J usage is TRBJ2-7, with 11 bases matching TRBD2. The CDR3 extends over 15 amino acids. Germline values: CDR1 LNHNV, CDR2 YYDKDF (reference sequence). The V gene end was trimmed by 1 base and the J gene end by 1 base; junction bases not matched to a gene: 0. CDR3 sequence (DNA): TGTGCCACCAGCAGAGGACTAGCGGGGTCCTACGAGCAGTACTTC. Its protein product is CATSRGLAGSYEQYF. The whole variable domain, filled in from reference TRBV15 and TRBJ2-7, reads DAMVIQNPRYQVTQFGKPVTLSCSQTLNHNVMYWYQQKSSQAPKLLFHYYDKDFNNEADTPDNFQSRRPNTSFCFLDIRSPGLGDTAMYLCATSRGLAGSYEQYFGPGTRLTVT.

This chain connects TRBV15 to TRBJ2-2; D not certain. Germline V gene lookup returns CDR1 LNHNV and CDR2 YYDKDF (reference sequence). Trimming stripped 0 bases from V and 7 bases from J, with 15 bases between. The CDR3 has 16 residues. CDR3 region: CATSRDQRLLGGELFF. DNA for the CDR3: TGTGCCACCAGCAGAGATCAGAGGCTTTTAGGCGGGGAGCTGTTTTTT.

The V gene is TRBV7-2, the J gene TRBJ1-1; perhaps TRBD1 as D (6 bases). The V end lost 3 bases, the J end lost 4 bases, and 12 bases lay between the germline ends. In germline, CDR1 is SGHTA, CDR2 FQGNSA. The CDR3 loop spans 14 amino acids. The CDR3 nucleotides read TGTGCCAGCAGCTTTTCAACAGGGCTCACTGAAGCTTTCTTT. It yields the protein CASSFSTGLTEAFF.

The gene calls are TRBV6-1 and TRBJ2-3; tentative D call: TRBD1 (6 bases). Trimming took 2 bases from V and 1 from J, leaving 13 bases between them. This CDR3 is built from 16 residues. Germline-derived CDR1 and CDR2 are MNHNS and SASEGT. CDR3 sequence reads: CASSELPGGRTDTQYF. Here the CDR3 DNA reads TGTGCCAGCAGTGAATTGCCTGGGGGCCGCACAGATACGCAGTATTTT.

The chain carries TRBV6-4 and TRBJ1-5, with TRBD1 matching 7 bases. Germline V CDR1 and CDR2: MRHNA, SNTAGT. The CDR3 has 17 residues. V shed 6 bases, J shed 2 bases, and the junction held 13 bases outside the gene matches. The CDR3 DNA reads TGTGCCAGCAGGGATGGGATACAGGGGTCGGGCAATCAGCCCCAGCATTTT. Residues: CASRDGIQGSGNQPQHF.

This clone was seen a single time. This sequence joins TRBV4-3 and TRBJ1-2; D gene uncertain. This CDR3 comprises 14 residues. Germline-derived CDR1 and CDR2 are LGHNA and YSLEER. The V end was cut by 0 bases, the J end by 3 bases, with 8 bases between. Here the CDR3 DNA reads TGCGCCAGCAGCCAAGATTGGGGAGACTATGGCTACACCTTC. As protein: CASSQDWGDYGYTF.

The rearrangement uses TRBV12-5 and TRBJ2-1, with D possibly TRBD2 on 6 matching bases. The length of the CDR3 is 14 residues. The germline V and J ends were trimmed by 1 base and 9 bases, with 13 bases remaining between them. Germline lookup yields CDR1 LGHNT and CDR2 FRNRAP. The CDR3 nucleotides are TGTGCTAGTGGTTTGGGGCAGACTAGGGGTGAGCAGTTCTTC. Protein: CASGLGQTRGEQFF.

To note about this clone: Other DNA sequences in the same sample also yield this CDR3. The CDR3 loop is CASSFAQNTEAFF. The CDR3 DNA follows: TGTGCCAGCAGCTTTGCACAAAACACTGAAGCTTTCTTT. V is TRBV7-9 and J is TRBJ1-1, with unresolved D. In germline, CDR1 is SEHNR, CDR2 FQNEAQ (reference sequence). Deletions cut 3 bases from V and 2 bases from J, with 7 bases between. The CDR3 spans 13 residues.

This clone was observed a handful of times. The chain has TRBV7-2 and TRBJ2-1; 8 bases are shared with TRBD2. V shed 5 bases and J 4 bases; nucleotides not matched to a gene: 7. Germline CDR1 is SGHTA and CDR2 is FQGNSA. The CDR3 has 15 amino acids. The CDR3 loop is CASSPGTRAYNEQFF. DNA for the CDR3: TGTGCCAGCAGCCCCGGGACTAGGGCTTACAATGAGCAGTTCTTC.

The gene calls are TRBV5-3 and TRBJ1-5; 7 bases fit TRBD1. TRBV5-3 is known as an ORF, though its function is uncertain. The CDR3 is 19 residues long. Trimming removed 1 base from V and 0 bases from J; junction bases left unmatched: 13. The CDR3 is CARSLPEGGDNYSNQPQHF. The CDR3 DNA sequence: TGTGCCAGAAGCTTGCCAGAAGGGGGCGATAATTATAGCAATCAGCCCCAGCATTTT.

V gene TRBV28 combines with J gene TRBJ1-6, with D unresolved. V lost 4 bases to trimming and J lost 6 bases, with 7 bases between them. The CDR3 covers 13 residues. The germline gives CDR1 MDHEN, CDR2 SYDVKM. The CDR3 DNA reads as TGTGCCAGCAGTTCCGTCGGTAATTCACCCCTCCACTTT. Translated: CASSSVGNSPLHF.

In this sample, this clone turned up once. The genes are TRBV15 and TRBJ2-1; TRBD2 matches at 14 bases. The CDR3 consists of 16 residues. The germline gives CDR1 LNHNV, CDR2 YYDKDF (reference sequence). Germline trimming cut 2 bases from V and 9 bases from J; bases unmatched to any gene: 6. This CDR3 is CATSRLTSGGAGEQFF. CDR3 nucleotide sequence: TGTGCCACCAGCAGACTGACTAGCGGGGGGGCTGGTGAGCAGTTCTTC.

Only one count was recorded for this clone. The chain recombines TRBV30 with TRBJ1-6; 9 nucleotides agree with TRBD1. The V gene end was trimmed by 0 bases and the J gene end by 4 bases; junction bases not matched to a gene: 13. Per germline, CDR1 GTSNPN and CDR2 SVGIG (reference sequence). The CDR3 loop spans 19 amino acids. The CDR3: CAWSVAAGTGNNYNSPLHF. CDR3 coding DNA: TGTGCCTGGAGTGTGGCCGCCGGGACAGGGAACAATTATAATTCACCCCTCCACTTT. The complete variable domain, with remaining parts taken from reference TRBV30 and TRBJ1-6, reads SQTIHQWPATLVQPVGSPLSLECTVEGTSNPNLYWYRQAAGRGLQLLFYSVGIGQISSEVPQNLSASRPQDRQFILSSKKLLLSDSGFYLCAWSVAAGTGNNYNSPLHFGNGTRLTVT.

J is TRBJ2-4 and V is TRBV5-1; possible D gene TRBD1, 6 bases. V was pared by 5 bases and J by 0 bases, with 9 bases between. CDR3 length: 14 residues. The V gene's germline CDR1 is SGHRS and CDR2 YFSETQ. CDR3 protein: CASRKTGAKNIQYF. The CDR3 DNA reads TGCGCCAGCAGAAAGACAGGAGCCAAAAACATTCAGTACTTC.

This clone has just a few counts. The chain is built from TRBV11-2 and TRBJ2-1, with 8 bases aligning to TRBD2. The CDR3 sequence is 14 residues long. The V gene end was trimmed by 3 bases and the J gene end by 9 bases; junction bases not matched to a gene: 7. Germline values: CDR1 SGHAT, CDR2 FQNNGV. The CDR3 DNA reads TGTGCCAGCAGCTTGGGACACGCGGGAGGTGAGCAGTTCTTC. As protein: CASSLGHAGGEQFF.